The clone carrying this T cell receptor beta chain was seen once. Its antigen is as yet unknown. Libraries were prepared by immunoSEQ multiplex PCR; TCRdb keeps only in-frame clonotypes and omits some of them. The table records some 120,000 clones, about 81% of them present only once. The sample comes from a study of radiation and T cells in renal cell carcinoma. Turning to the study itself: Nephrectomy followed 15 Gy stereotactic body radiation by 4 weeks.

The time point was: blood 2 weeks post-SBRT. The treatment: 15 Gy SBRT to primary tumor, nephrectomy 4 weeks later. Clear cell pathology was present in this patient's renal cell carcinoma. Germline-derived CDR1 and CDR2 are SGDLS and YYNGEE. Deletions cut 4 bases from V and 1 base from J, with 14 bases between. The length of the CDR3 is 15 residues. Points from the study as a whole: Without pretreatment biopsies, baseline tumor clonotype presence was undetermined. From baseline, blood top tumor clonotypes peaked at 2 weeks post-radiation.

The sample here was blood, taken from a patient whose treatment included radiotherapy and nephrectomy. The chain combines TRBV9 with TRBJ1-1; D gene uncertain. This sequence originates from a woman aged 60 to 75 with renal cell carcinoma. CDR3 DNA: TGTGCCAGCAGCTTCCAAACCTCGGGGAACACTGAAGCTTTCTTT. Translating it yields CASSFQTSGNTEAFF.